Listed below are T cell receptor beta chains from one sample, sequenced in a study of T-cell reconstitution after alpha-beta-depleted transplantation in children. TCRdb re-derived calls from the PCR reads in MiXCR, one entry per CDR3 protein. The data contain hundreds of thousands of distinct CDR3 sequences, approximately 14% of them singletons. Sequences were derived from PBMCs, sampled before TCRalphabeta/CD19-depleted stem cell transplant. These receptors originate from a girl aged 2-15 years with congenital amegakaryocytic thrombocytopenia, due to receive a stem cell transplant. The CDR3 runs from the conserved cysteine through the conserved F or W. The order of the fields is V gene, CDR3 length, D gene, clone size, J gene, CDR3 protein, CDR3 DNA. D genes are given only for firm matches. A row's size may be missing; if present it is once, few, many or a size class.

V: TRBV19
length: 17
D: -
size: -
J: TRBJ1-5
CDR3: CASRDEGQLFSNQPQHF
DNA: TGTGCCAGTAGAGACGAAGGGCAGCTCTTCTCCAATCAGCCCCAGCATTTT

V: TRBV12-3/TRBV12-4
length: 19
D: -
size: many
J: TRBJ2-1
CDR3: CASSLISGAGRIILHEQFF
DNA: TGTGCCAGCAGTTTAATATCAGGGGCGGGAAGGATTATACTTCATGAGCAGTTCTTC

V: TRBV12-3/TRBV12-4
length: 13
D: TRBD1
size: many
J: TRBJ2-3
CDR3: CASRGQGFDTQYF
DNA: TGTGCCAGCAGAGGACAGGGTTTTGATACGCAGTATTTT

V: TRBV15
length: 15
D: -
size: few
J: TRBJ2-4
CDR3: CATSRVATAKNIQYF
DNA: TGTGCCACCAGCAGGGTTGCAACAGCCAAAAACATTCAGTACTTC

V: TRBV28
length: 15
D: TRBD2
size: -
J: TRBJ2-1
CDR3: CASSFQLAGSWEQFF
DNA: TGTGCCAGCAGTTTTCAACTAGCGGGATCCTGGGAGCAGTTCTTC

V: TRBV3-1
length: 16
D: TRBD2
size: -
J: TRBJ2-2
CDR3: CASCQGLAGVTGELFF
DNA: TGTGCCAGCTGCCAAGGCCTCGCGGGAGTGACCGGGGAGCTGTTTTTT

V: TRBV12-3/TRBV12-4
length: 15
D: -
size: many
J: TRBJ2-2
CDR3: CASSQTGVNTGELFF
DNA: TGTGCCAGCAGCCAGACCGGCGTCAACACCGGGGAGCTGTTTTTT

V: TRBV5-1
length: 16
D: -
size: -
J: TRBJ2-5
CDR3: CASLHTRGDSQETQYF
DNA: TGCGCCAGTCTTCACACAAGGGGAGATAGCCAAGAGACCCAGTACTTC

V: TRBV5-1
length: 17
D: -
size: -
J: TRBJ2-1
CDR3: CASSPFAGTPSYNEQFF
DNA: TGCGCCAGCAGCCCTTTTGCCGGGACCCCGTCCTACAATGAGCAGTTCTTC

V: TRBV5-1
length: 17
D: TRBD2
size: -
J: TRBJ2-1
CDR3: CARSLVASGNVGNEQFF
DNA: TGCGCCCGCAGCTTGGTGGCTAGCGGGAATGTTGGAAATGAGCAGTTCTTC

V: TRBV20-1
length: 15
D: TRBD2
size: few
J: TRBJ2-7
CDR3: CSARDGAGGTYEQYF
DNA: TGCAGTGCTAGAGATGGGGCGGGAGGCACCTACGAGCAGTACTTC

V: TRBV20-1
length: 14
D: -
size: few
J: TRBJ2-7
CDR3: CSARDSRQGYEQYF
DNA: TGCAGTGCTAGAGATTCTCGGCAGGGCTACGAGCAGTACTTC

V: TRBV29-1
length: 13
D: TRBD2
size: -
J: TRBJ2-5
CDR3: CSGAGLAGETQYF
DNA: TGCAGCGGCGCGGGACTAGCGGGCGAGACCCAGTACTTC

V: TRBV20-1
length: 12
D: -
size: many
J: TRBJ1-6
CDR3: CSARDQGSPLHF
DNA: TGCAGTGCTAGAGATCAGGGTTCACCCCTCCACTTT

V: TRBV12-3/TRBV12-4
length: 18
D: TRBD2
size: -
J: TRBJ2-5
CDR3: CASSLGTSGNKDRKTQYF
DNA: TGTGCCAGCAGTTTAGGGACTAGCGGGAACAAGGACAGAAAGACCCAGTACTTC

V: TRBV12-3/TRBV12-4
length: 17
D: -
size: few
J: TRBJ2-1
CDR3: CASSGFGFGRDYNEQFF
DNA: TGTGCCAGCAGTGGGTTCGGTTTCGGGCGGGACTACAATGAGCAGTTCTTC

V: TRBV5-1
length: 16
D: -
size: few
J: TRBJ2-7
CDR3: CASSPTLDLASYEQYF
DNA: TGCGCCAGCAGCCCTACTCTTGACTTGGCCTCCTACGAGCAGTACTTC

V: TRBV7-9
length: 14
D: -
size: few
J: TRBJ2-5
CDR3: CASSLGGIYETQYF
DNA: TGTGCCAGCAGCTTAGGTGGGATTTACGAGACCCAGTACTTC

V: TRBV6-1
length: 13
D: -
size: many
J: TRBJ1-2
CDR3: CASSEDRNYGYTF
DNA: TGTGCCAGCAGTGAAGATAGGAACTATGGCTACACCTTC

V: TRBV13
length: 17
D: TRBD1
size: many
J: TRBJ2-3
CDR3: CASSSSDRATSTDTQYF
DNA: TGTGCCAGCAGCTCATCGGACAGGGCGACTAGCACAGATACGCAGTATTTT

V: TRBV5-6
length: 15
D: -
size: few
J: TRBJ1-5
CDR3: CASSLKSGGGQPQHF
DNA: TGTGCCAGCAGCTTGAAATCTGGGGGTGGTCAGCCCCAGCATTTT

V: TRBV3-1
length: 16
D: TRBD2
size: -
J: TRBJ2-1
CDR3: CASSSDLAGSYNEQFF
DNA: TGTGCCAGCAGCTCTGATCTAGCGGGATCTTACAATGAGCAGTTCTTC

V: TRBV5-1
length: 16
D: -
size: many
J: TRBJ2-7
CDR3: CASSFNTRLGLYEQYF
DNA: TGCGCCAGCAGCTTTAACACCCGCCTAGGCCTCTACGAGCAGTACTTC

V: TRBV18
length: 16
D: -
size: -
J: TRBJ2-4
CDR3: CASSPLLKGSGNIQYF
DNA: TGTGCCAGCTCACCTCTATTGAAAGGGTCTGGAAACATTCAGTACTTC

V: TRBV20-1
length: 12
D: TRBD1
size: many
J: TRBJ2-7
CDR3: CSVPDRAHEQYF
DNA: TGCAGTGTACCAGACAGGGCCCACGAGCAGTACTTC

V: TRBV10-3
length: 15
D: TRBD2
size: once
J: TRBJ2-3
CDR3: CAISSGRADTDTQYF
DNA: TGTGCCATCAGTTCCGGGAGGGCCGACACAGATACGCAGTATTTT

V: TRBV7-9
length: 15
D: TRBD2
size: -
J: TRBJ2-3
CDR3: CASSYLSGSRDTQYF
DNA: TGTGCCAGCAGCTACCTTAGCGGGAGTCGGGATACGCAGTATTTT

V: TRBV11-2
length: 14
D: -
size: -
J: TRBJ2-1
CDR3: CASSLDGPVNEQFF
DNA: TGTGCCAGCAGCTTAGACGGGCCAGTCAATGAGCAGTTCTTC

V: TRBV7-6
length: 14
D: TRBD2
size: few
J: TRBJ2-7
CDR3: CASSSWTRAYEQYF
DNA: TGTGCCAGCAGCTCCTGGACTAGGGCCTACGAGCAGTACTTC

V: TRBV5-1
length: 14
D: -
size: -
J: TRBJ2-2
CDR3: CAAAEPSNTGELFF
DNA: TGCGCCGCCGCCGAGCCCTCGAACACCGGGGAGCTGTTTTTT

V: TRBV6-1
length: 16
D: TRBD2
size: many
J: TRBJ2-2
CDR3: CASSRLAGLNTGELFF
DNA: TGTGCCAGCTCTAGACTAGCGGGCCTGAACACCGGGGAGCTGTTTTTT

V: TRBV5-1
length: 14
D: TRBD2
size: few
J: TRBJ2-1
CDR3: CASSSGSGSYEQFF
DNA: TGCGCCAGCAGCTCCGGAAGCGGGAGCTATGAGCAGTTCTTC

V: TRBV12-3/TRBV12-4
length: 13
D: -
size: few
J: TRBJ2-7
CDR3: CASSYLREAEQYF
DNA: TGTGCCAGCAGTTATCTCCGCGAGGCCGAGCAGTACTTC

V: TRBV20-1
length: 14
D: -
size: many
J: TRBJ2-1
CDR3: CSALPDTRYNEQFF
DNA: TGCAGTGCTTTACCAGATACCCGCTACAATGAGCAGTTCTTC

V: TRBV20-1
length: 12
D: -
size: many
J: TRBJ1-1
CDR3: CSGEGEHIEAFF
DNA: TGCAGTGGCGAAGGGGAACATATAGAAGCTTTCTTT

V: TRBV7-9
length: 15
D: TRBD2
size: many
J: TRBJ2-1
CDR3: CASTRTSGRVDEQFF
DNA: TGTGCCAGCACCAGAACTAGCGGGAGGGTCGATGAGCAGTTCTTC

V: TRBV7-8
length: 16
D: TRBD1
size: -
J: TRBJ2-2
CDR3: CSSSPTGQFYTGELFF
DNA: TGTTCCAGCAGCCCCACGGGACAGTTCTACACCGGGGAGCTGTTTTTT

V: TRBV6-1
length: 12
D: -
size: many
J: TRBJ2-1
CDR3: CASSEAGVEQFF
DNA: TGTGCCAGCAGTGAAGCGGGAGTGGAGCAGTTCTTC

V: TRBV6-2/TRBV6-3
length: 14
D: -
size: many
J: TRBJ2-1
CDR3: CASSPGSSYNEQFF
DNA: TGTGCCAGCAGTCCCGGAAGCTCCTACAATGAGCAGTTCTTC

V: TRBV4-2
length: 16
D: TRBD1
size: many
J: TRBJ1-6
CDR3: CASSQDGTGSRSPLHF
DNA: TGTGCCAGCAGCCAAGACGGGACAGGGTCTCGTTCACCCCTCCACTTT

V: TRBV6-5
length: 17
D: -
size: few
J: TRBJ2-7
CDR3: CASSYSRGVSYTYEQYF
DNA: TGTGCCAGCAGTTACTCCAGGGGGGTATCCTACACCTACGAGCAGTACTTC

V: TRBV5-1
length: 16
D: TRBD1
size: many
J: TRBJ2-2
CDR3: CASSSTGTGATGELFF
DNA: TGCGCCAGCAGCTCTACCGGGACAGGGGCCACCGGGGAGCTGTTTTTT

V: TRBV12-3/TRBV12-4
length: 17
D: TRBD2
size: few
J: TRBJ2-1
CDR3: CASSLGVLAGGDDEQFF
DNA: TGTGCCAGCAGTTTAGGGGTTCTAGCGGGAGGTGACGATGAGCAGTTCTTC

V: TRBV5-1
length: 13
D: -
size: many
J: TRBJ1-1
CDR3: CASIGTGPTEAFF
DNA: TGCGCCAGCATCGGTACAGGACCCACTGAAGCTTTCTTT